The 23 T cell receptor beta chains presented below share a single source sample, sequenced in a study of vaccination effects on CD4 cells after COVID-19. No antigens are known for them. TCRdb's table, derived via immunoSEQ multiplex PCR, lists solely in-frame clones and lacks some. The table lists roughly 41,000 clones, over 60% of them singletons. In the ViraFEST assay, antigen-specific CD4+ clonotypes were identified by expansion after peptide-pool stimulation. It was after approximately 11 days of culture that CD4+ T cells were isolated. All participants had two doses of either the BNT162b2 or mRNA-1273 vaccine. The sample consisted of CD4+ T cells from PBMCs cultured with HCoV-OC43 spike peptides, taken after COVID-19 vaccination. Subset given: HCoV-OC43 spike overlapping peptide pool stimulation. The receptor set was obtained from a human donor who received a COVID-19 vaccine.

The chain links TRBV3-1 (or the pseudogene TRBV3-2) to TRBJ1-6; D is unclear. The CDR3 spans 16 residues. Trimming took 1 base from V and 9 from J, leaving 16 bases between them. Germline-derived CDR1 and CDR2 are LGHDT and YNNKEL (reference sequence). DNA for the CDR3: TGTGCCAGCAGCCAAGGCGTACAGCCTAGCGGTTCACCCCTCCACTTT. Residues: CASSQGVQPSGSPLHF.

The table lists this clone with a few counts. This chain uses TRBV19 with TRBJ2-7, with no clear D. Germline V gene sequence: CDR1 LNHDA, CDR2 SQIVND (reference sequence). Trimming cost V 5 bases and J 2 bases, with 13 bases left between them. This CDR3 is built from 14 residues. CDR3 nucleotide sequence: TGTGCCAGTAGTCCCTTAGGGATCACCTACGAGCAGTACTTC. Its protein product is CASSPLGITYEQYF.

This clone has a handful of counts. The genes are TRBV6-4 and TRBJ1-1, with D maybe TRBD1 (6 bases). The CDR3 has 13 amino acids. The V gene's germline CDR1 is MRHNA and CDR2 SNTAGT. V lost 5 bases, J lost 4 bases, and 11 bases lay in between. The CDR3 loop is CASSYRETTEAFF. For the CDR3, the DNA is TGTGCCAGCAGTTACAGGGAGACCACTGAAGCTTTCTTT.

V is TRBV30 and J is TRBJ1-5, with D hard to call. Germline V CDR1 and CDR2: GTSNPN, SVGIG (reference sequence). The CDR3 spans 12 residues. Trimming removed 4 bases from V and 6 bases from J, with 10 bases in between. The CDR3: CAWTSAGQPQHF. The CDR3 DNA reads as TGTGCCTGGACATCGGCGGGTCAGCCCCAGCATTTT.

The gene calls are TRBV19 and TRBJ1-2; possibly TRBD1 for D (5 bases). V shed 3 bases and J shed 9 bases, with 14 bases lying between them. The germline gives CDR1 LNHDA, CDR2 SQIVND (reference sequence). This CDR3 region has 13 residues. Here the CDR3 reads CASSMSGKRSYTF. CDR3 coding DNA: TGTGCCAGTAGTATGTCAGGGAAGAGGAGCTACACCTTC.

In its sample, this clone was seen once. This chain joins TRBV18 and TRBJ1-3, with D tentatively TRBD1 (5 bases). The germline CDR1 and CDR2 sequences are KGHSH and LQKENI. V lost 5 bases and J 4 bases, leaving 18 bases between the germline ends. The CDR3 is made up of 16 amino acids. CDR3 DNA sequence: TGTGCCAGCTCATCCTCCCCCCAGGGTACCGGAAACACCATATATTTT. This gives the protein CASSSSPQGTGNTIYF. The variable domain in full, completed from reference TRBV18 and TRBJ1-3, reads NAGVMQNPRHLVRRRGQEARLRCSPMKGHSHVYWYRQLPEEGLKFMVYLQKENIIDESGMPKERFSAEFPKEGPSILRIQQVVRGDSAAYFCASSSSPQGTGNTIYFGEGSWLTVV.

V and J are TRBV2 and TRBJ2-3; D remains unclear. Germline CDR1 is SNHLY and CDR2 is FYNNEI. V lost 2 bases and J 4 bases, leaving 10 bases between the germline ends. CDR3 length: 14 residues. The CDR3 spells CASSEINIPDTQYF. In nucleotides, the CDR3 is TGTGCCAGCAGTGAAATCAACATCCCAGATACGCAGTATTTT.

The sample holds a few counts of this clone. The chain has TRBV27 and TRBJ1-2, with 10 bases that match TRBD1. The CDR3 is made up of 17 amino acids. Germline V gene sequence: CDR1 MNHEY, CDR2 SMNVEV (reference sequence). V trimming: 0 bases; J trimming: 2 bases; junction bases outside the gene matches: 6. CDR3 DNA sequence: TGTGCCAGCAGTTTATCCCAAGGACAGGGGGGGAACTATGGCTACACCTTC. Translation: CASSLSQGQGGNYGYTF.

This chain links TRBV20-1 with TRBJ1-4; D not certain. The V and J ends lost 5 bases and 4 bases respectively, with 5 bases between them. The germline V gene has CDR1 DFQATT and CDR2 SNEGSKA (reference sequence). This CDR3 region has 11 residues. As DNA, the CDR3 is TGCAGTGCTCGCTATAATGAAAAACTGTTTTTT. Amino acids: CSARYNEKLFF.

In its sample, this clone was seen a few times. The rearrangement uses TRBV5-6 and TRBJ2-7; perhaps TRBD2 as D (6 bases). Trimming stripped 1 base from V and 3 bases from J, with 14 bases between. Germline V gene lookup returns CDR1 SGHDT and CDR2 YYEEEE. This CDR3 is 15 amino acids long. The CDR3 region has the DNA TGTGCCAGCAGCTTGAGGAGGGACCCTAGCTACGAGCAGTACTTC. Its translation is CASSLRRDPSYEQYF.

This clone came up once. The genes are TRBV30 and TRBJ2-3; D gene uncertain. Germline-derived CDR1 and CDR2 are GTSNPN and SVGIG (reference sequence). The CDR3 runs to 14 residues. Trimming took off 3 bases at V and 0 bases at J, with 10 bases between the two ends. In DNA, the CDR3 is TGTGCCTGGAGACTTTTCTTAAGCACAGATACGCAGTATTTT. Translation: CAWRLFLSTDTQYF.

The chain employs TRBV19 and TRBJ2-5; TRBD1 agrees at 9 bases. CDR1 LNHDA and CDR2 SQIVND come from the germline V gene (reference sequence). There are 14 residues in the CDR3. V dropped 6 bases and J dropped 5; count of bases not matched to a gene: 7. For the CDR3, the DNA is TGTGCCAGTAGCTCTACAGGGGGCCTTGAGACCCAGTACTTC. Residues: CASSSTGGLETQYF.

V is TRBV3-1 (or the pseudogene TRBV3-2) and J is TRBJ1-2, with D possibly TRBD1 on 5 matching bases. CDR1 and CDR2 (germline): LGHDT, YNNKEL (reference sequence). The CDR3 sequence is 15 residues long. V was shortened by 0 bases and J by 4 bases, with 12 bases between the two germline ends. The CDR3, as DNA: TGTGCCAGCAGCCAAGAGCGATTGCAGGGCTATGGCTACACCTTC. It is translated as CASSQERLQGYGYTF.

The chain is built from TRBV6-2 or TRBV6-3 and TRBJ2-3; D not resolved. The CDR3 covers 11 residues. Trimming took 2 bases from V and 8 from J, leaving 5 bases between them. CDR1 is MNHEY and CDR2 is SVGEGT in the germline V gene. The chain's CDR3 is CASSYGSTQYF. In nucleotides, the CDR3 is TGTGCCAGCAGTTACGGTAGTACGCAGTATTTT.

The chain carries TRBV19 and TRBJ1-1, with D tentatively TRBD1 (5 bases). Looked up from germline, CDR1 is LNHDA and CDR2 is SQIVND (reference sequence). Trimming took off 5 bases at V and 3 bases at J, with 13 bases between the two ends. The CDR3 totals 14 residues. The CDR3 sequence is CASSPWGTYTEAFF. The CDR3 coding sequence is TGTGCCAGTAGTCCCTGGGGGACTTACACTGAAGCTTTCTTT.

This chain links TRBV19 with TRBJ1-1; D unresolved. Germline CDR1 LNHDA, CDR2 SQIVND (reference sequence). Trimming left V 6 bases short and J 7 bases short, with 12 bases between. The CDR3 is 12 amino acids. In DNA, the CDR3 is TGTGCCAGTAGCCGAAAATATTTTGAAGCTTTCTTT. Protein: CASSRKYFEAFF.

The rearrangement links TRBV27 to TRBJ1-4, with a tentative D call TRBD1 (5 bases). The CDR3 sequence is 13 residues long. CDR1 is MNHEY and CDR2 is SMNVEV in the germline V gene (reference sequence). Trimming shortened V by 0 bases and J by 11 bases, and 10 bases separated the two germline ends. This CDR3 reads CASSLSGVSKLFF. CDR3 DNA: TGTGCCAGCAGTTTATCGGGGGTCAGTAAACTGTTTTTT.

This clone has more than one count but fewer than ten. V gene TRBV9 combines with J gene TRBJ2-5; 7 bases are shared with TRBD2. Germline assignment: CDR1 SGDLS and CDR2 YYNGEE. This CDR3 spans 14 amino acids. Trimming at V came to 3 bases and at J to 0 bases, leaving 2 bases not matched to a gene. CDR3 protein: CASSGGGYQETQYF. The CDR3 DNA is TGTGCCAGCAGCGGGGGGGGGTACCAAGAGACCCAGTACTTC.

The J gene is TRBJ1-6, the V gene TRBV7-2; no clear D. CDR1 is SGHTA and CDR2 is FQGNSA in the germline V gene. Trimming took off 2 bases at V and 10 bases at J, with 12 bases between the two ends. This CDR3 region has 14 residues. This chain's CDR3 is CASSLQSRISPLHF. The CDR3 nucleotides read TGTGCCAGCAGCTTACAAAGTCGGATCTCACCCCTCCACTTT.

This chain uses TRBV4-1 with TRBJ1-2; D is undetermined. The V gene lost 0 bases and the J gene lost 4 bases, with 15 bases spanning the gap. CDR1 is MGHRA and CDR2 is YSYEKL in the germline V gene. CDR3 length: 16 residues. The CDR3 loop is CASSQDPGPSSYGYTF. The DNA of the CDR3 is TGCGCCAGCAGCCAAGATCCGGGTCCATCTTCCTATGGCTACACCTTC.

The chain combines TRBV27 with TRBJ2-7; TRBD2 agrees at 11 bases. The junction had 16 bases not matched to a gene; V was cut back by 4 bases and J by 2 bases. From germline, CDR1 is MNHEY and CDR2 SMNVEV (reference sequence). This CDR3 contains 19 residues. CDR3 loop: CASSSYPPGLAGGAYEQYF. Written as DNA, the CDR3 is TGTGCCAGCAGTTCGTACCCCCCTGGGCTAGCGGGAGGCGCCTACGAGCAGTACTTC.

The J gene is TRBJ2-1, the V gene TRBV11-3; 9 bases align to TRBD2. The CDR3 length is 15 residues. V lost 3 bases to trimming and J lost 7 bases; unmatched junction nucleotides: 7. Germline V CDR1 and CDR2: SGHNT, YENEEA. CDR3 loop: CASSFGRGGPNEQFF. The CDR3, as DNA: TGTGCCAGCAGCTTTGGGCGGGGGGGCCCTAATGAGCAGTTCTTC.

This clone was detected only a few times. The chain recombines TRBV10-2 with TRBJ2-1; D is unresolved. The CDR3 is 12 amino acids. Per the germline V gene, CDR1 is WSHSY and CDR2 is SAAADI. Trimming pared 8 bases from V and 6 bases from J, leaving 11 bases between. The CDR3 protein is CASGDLRNEQFF. The CDR3 nucleotides are TGCGCCAGCGGAGACTTACGCAATGAGCAGTTCTTC.